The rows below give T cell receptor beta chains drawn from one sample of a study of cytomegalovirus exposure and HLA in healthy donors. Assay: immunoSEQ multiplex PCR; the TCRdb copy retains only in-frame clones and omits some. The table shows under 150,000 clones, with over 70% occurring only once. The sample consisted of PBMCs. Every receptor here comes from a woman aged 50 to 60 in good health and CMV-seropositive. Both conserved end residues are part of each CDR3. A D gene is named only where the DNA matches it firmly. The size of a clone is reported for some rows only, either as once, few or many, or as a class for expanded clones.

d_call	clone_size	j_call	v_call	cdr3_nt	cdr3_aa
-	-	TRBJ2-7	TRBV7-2	TGTGCCAGCAGCTTAGCCCCCCCATACGAGCAGTACTTC	CASSLAPPYEQYF
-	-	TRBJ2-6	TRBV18	TGTGCCAGCTCACCGGGCACGCCGAGCTCTGGGGCCAACGTCCTGACTTTC	CASSPGTPSSGANVLTF
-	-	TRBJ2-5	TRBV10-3	TGTGCCATCAGCGCCGGGGGTTGGGAGACCCAGTACTTC	CAISAGGWETQYF
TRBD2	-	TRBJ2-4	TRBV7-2	TGTGCCAGCAGCACCCCAGGGCGGGGGGCCAAAAACATTCAGTACTTC	CASSTPGRGAKNIQYF
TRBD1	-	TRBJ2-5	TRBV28	TGTGCCAGCAGTATTCGACAGGGGGTTGAGACCCAGTACTTC	CASSIRQGVETQYF
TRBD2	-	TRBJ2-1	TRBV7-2	TGTGCCAGCAGCTTAGTTAGTCTAGCGGGGGGGTCAGGGCCCAATGAGCAGTTCTTC	CASSLVSLAGGSGPNEQFF
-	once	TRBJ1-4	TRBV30	TGTGCCTGGAGTATACGGGAAAAACTGTTTTTT	CAWSIREKLFF
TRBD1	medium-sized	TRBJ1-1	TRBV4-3	TGCGCCAGCAGCCAAGGGGCAGGGGGCTTATACACTGAAGCTTTCTTT	CASSQGAGGLYTEAFF
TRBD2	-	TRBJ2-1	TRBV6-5	TGTGCCAGCAGTTCCCTCCCCCTAGCGGGCAATGAGCAGTTCTTC	CASSSLPLAGNEQFF
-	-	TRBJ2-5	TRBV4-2	TGTGCCAGCAGCCAAGATAGAACTGCTAGCCGGGAGACCCAGTACTTC	CASSQDRTASRETQYF
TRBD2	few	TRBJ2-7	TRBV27	TGTGCCAGCATCGGGCGGGGGGGCGAGCAGTACTTC	CASIGRGGEQYF
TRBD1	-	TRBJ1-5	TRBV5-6	TGTGCCAGCAGCTTGGTAGCGACAGGGAATCAGCCCCAGCATTTT	CASSLVATGNQPQHF
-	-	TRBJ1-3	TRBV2	TGTGCCAGCAGTGGACTGATGTCGGGAAACACCATATATTTT	CASSGLMSGNTIYF
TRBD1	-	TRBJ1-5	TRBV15	TGTGCCACCGGGCAGGGGGCTGATAATCAGCCCCAGCATTTT	CATGQGADNQPQHF
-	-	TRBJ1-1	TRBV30	TGTGCCTGGAGTGTACTCGTGCACACTGAAGCTTTCTTT	CAWSVLVHTEAFF
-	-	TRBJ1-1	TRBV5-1	TGCGCCAGCAGCTTGGCCCTGGGGGGAGCACGCACTGAAGCTTTCTTT	CASSLALGGARTEAFF
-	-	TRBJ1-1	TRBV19	TGTGCCAGTACCGTGGGACTTGGGCGCGAAGCTTTCTTT	CASTVGLGREAFF
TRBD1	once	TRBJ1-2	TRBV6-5	TGTGCCAGCTCGGACAGGCATTATGGCTACACCTTC	CASSDRHYGYTF
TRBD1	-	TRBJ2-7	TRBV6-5	TGTGCCAGCAGTTACTCCGGGACAGGGTTCCCCGAGCAGTACTTC	CASSYSGTGFPEQYF
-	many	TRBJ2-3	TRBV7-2	TGCGCCAGCAGCCAAGTTCCAGGGCCCACAGATACGCAGTATTTT	CASSQVPGPTDTQYF
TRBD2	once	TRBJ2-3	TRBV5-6	TGTGCCAGCAGCCGGACTAGCGGCGCAGATACGCAGTATTTT	CASSRTSGADTQYF
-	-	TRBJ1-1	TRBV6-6	TGTGCCAGCAGTTACCTACAGGGAAAAGCTTTCTTT	CASSYLQGKAFF